This is a list of T cell receptor beta chains from one sample in a study of T cells after yellow fever vaccination. From the 5' RACE reads, TCRdb called clonotypes with MiXCR, one entry per CDR3 protein. The sample records hundreds of thousands of distinct CDR3 sequences, around 12% being singletons. This specimen consisted of PBMCs, obtained on the day of the yellow fever booster vaccination. These receptors came from a young man who received the YFV17D yellow fever vaccine. Both conserved end residues are part of each CDR3. The D gene is left open where the match is weak. Size is stated for part of the rows, as once, few or many counts, or as a class when the clone is expanded.

-,few,TRBV29-1,12,TRBJ2-7,TGCAGCGTTTTAAGGGGCGGGTACGAGCAGTACTTC,CSVLRGGYEQYF
TRBD2,many,TRBV6-5,17,TRBJ2-7,TGTGCCAGCAGTTACGCTCAAACGGGGAGGGGCTCCTACGAGCAGTACTTC,CASSYAQTGRGSYEQYF
-,-,TRBV5-1,16,TRBJ2-1,TGCGCCAGCAGCTTGGTTAGGGCGAGCTCCTACAATGAGCAGTTCTTC,CASSLVRASSYNEQFF
-,few,TRBV6-2/TRBV6-3,14,TRBJ1-1,TGTGCCAGCAGTTACCCAGGCTTCGGGACTGAAGCTTTCTTT,CASSYPGFGTEAFF
-,-,TRBV19,15,TRBJ2-7,TGTGCCAGTAGTATAGACGGGGTTTCAAACTACGAGCAGTACTTC,CASSIDGVSNYEQYF
-,few,TRBV18,14,TRBJ2-1,TGTGCCAGCTCACCTAGACTAGACAACAATGAGCAGTTCTTC,CASSPRLDNNEQFF
-,few,TRBV12-3/TRBV12-4,12,TRBJ2-1,TGTGCCAGCAGTTTAGGACAACCGGGGCAGTTCTTC,CASSLGQPGQFF
TRBD1,-,TRBV2,16,TRBJ2-2,TGTGCCAGCAGTGTAACCGGGACAGGGGACACCGGGGAGCTGTTTTTT,CASSVTGTGDTGELFF
-,-,TRBV6-2/TRBV6-3,13,TRBJ2-7,TGTGCCAGCAGTTCCATTTCAGGGTACGAGCAGTACTTC,CASSSISGYEQYF
-,-,TRBV7-9,14,TRBJ2-3,TGTGCCAGCAGCTTAGAGCGAGCGGAAGATACGCAGTATTTT,CASSLERAEDTQYF
-,-,TRBV18,14,TRBJ1-1,TGTGCCAGCTCACCCGGGGCTGATGTGACTGAAGCTTTCTTT,CASSPGADVTEAFF
TRBD1,few,TRBV18,13,TRBJ2-7,TGTGCCAGCACTCCAGGGGGCCTCTACGAGCAGTACTTC,CASTPGGLYEQYF